This T cell receptor (beta chain) was identified in a study of cytomegalovirus exposure and HLA in healthy donors. Study findings and constraints: CMV serostatus alone was available as immune exposure information. Reports described diagnosis of cytomegalovirus status by the classifier as highly specific and sensitive.

Amplification used 60 Vbeta primers and 13 Jbeta primers. Libraries were prepared by immunoSEQ multiplex PCR; TCRdb keeps only in-frame clonotypes and omits some of them. Of 95,000 to 150,000 clones in the sample, around three quarters are singletons; the top ten hold 2.7%. The trim removed 5 bases at V and 4 bases at J, leaving 5 bases unmatched. This CDR3 region has 14 residues. Germline V gene data show CDR1 as LNHDA and CDR2 as SQIVND (reference sequence). With regard to this clone: Its antigen is not known.

The chain employs TRBV19 and TRBJ1-5, with 7 bases lining up with TRBD1. The sequenced sample was PBMCs. The clonotype was recovered from a woman aged 35 to 49 in good health and CMV-seropositive. CDR3 sequence: CASSPQGGNQPQHF. DNA of the CDR3: TGTGCCAGTAGTCCCCAGGGGGGAAATCAGCCCCAGCATTTT.